Presented here are 21 T cell receptor beta chains from one specimen sequenced in a study of shared clonotypes between healthy human individuals (dated by TCRdb to about 2020). Library preparation used the immunoSEQ multiplex PCR assay. Entries here come from immuneACCESS through TCRdb and include only in-frame sequences with V and J called. Some clones fail to appear in such tables; in the studies checked, an unresolved V gene covers under half of the shortfall, and the cause of the remainder is unknown. Counted in this sample were 2 million to 3 million clones; more than 85% of them appeared once. The top ten clonotypes cover 0.36% of the sample. Sequencing was carried out using naive CD4+ T cells from PBMCs. The sample's cell subset or site label is to be understood as: CD45RA+ positively selected. These receptors came from a man between 18 and 29 years old in good health. Some clones in this sample may be carry-over from other donors' samples.

Here the CDR3 reads CAISESGRVAGYTF. The CDR3 nucleotides are TGTGCCATCAGTGAGTCTGGCAGGGTAGCCGGCTACACCTTC. This chain joins TRBV10-3 and TRBJ1-2; weak D call: TRBD1 (5 bases). Looked up from germline, CDR1 is ENHRY and CDR2 is SYGVKD. Trimming pared 0 bases from V and 8 bases from J, leaving 13 bases between. The CDR3 runs 14 residues.

The chain couples TRBV5-1 to TRBJ2-7, with 11 bases aligning to TRBD1. This CDR3 spans 15 amino acids. J lost 5 bases, V lost 7 bases, and 11 bases had no gene match. Germline V CDR1 and CDR2: SGHRS, YFSETQ. In nucleotides, the CDR3 is TGCGCCAGCTCAAGGCAGGGGGACAGGGGGAACGAGCAGTACTTC. As protein: CASSRQGDRGNEQYF.

The gene calls are TRBV19 and TRBJ1-3; 7 bases are shared with TRBD1. This CDR3 region has 16 residues. The germline V gene encodes CDR1 LNHDA and CDR2 SQIVND (reference sequence). V trimming: 5 bases; J trimming: 2 bases; junction bases outside the gene matches: 9. CDR3 coding DNA: TGTGCCAGTAGTGTCCGGGCAGGGGGACCTGGAAACACCATATATTTT. This encodes CASSVRAGGPGNTIYF.

Only one count was recorded for this clone. The chain carries TRBV29-1 and TRBJ2-1; 9 bases align to TRBD1. Germline V gene lookup returns CDR1 SQVTM and CDR2 ANQGSEA. CDR3 length equals 16 residues. With V trimmed by 6 bases and J by 0 bases, 9 bases remained unmatched. Here the CDR3 reads CSVEPGTGNSYNEQFF. CDR3 DNA: TGCAGCGTAGAACCCGGGACAGGGAACTCCTACAATGAGCAGTTCTTC.

This clone was detected only once. V and J are TRBV28 and TRBJ1-5; D uncertain. The CDR3 runs to 15 residues. Germline V gene sequence: CDR1 MDHEN, CDR2 SYDVKM. V lost 5 bases, J lost 1 base, and 12 bases lay in between. The CDR3 region is CASSAVGSSNQPQHF. In DNA, the CDR3 is TGTGCCAGCAGTGCTGTCGGGAGCAGCAATCAGCCCCAGCATTTT.

This clone was recorded once. The chain combines TRBV5-1 with TRBJ2-2; D might be TRBD1 or TRBD2, each matching 5 bases. Germline CDR1 and CDR2: SGHRS and YFSETQ. The CDR3 runs to 16 residues. Trimming removed 4 bases at V and 1 base at J, with 14 bases between. For the CDR3, the DNA is TGCGCCAGCAGCCCCTCCGGGACCCTGAACACCGGGGAGCTGTTTTTT. Translated: CASSPSGTLNTGELFF.

The rearrangement joins TRBV11-2 to TRBJ2-3; perhaps TRBD2 as D (6 bases). V lost 1 base and J lost 2, with 16 bases in between. This CDR3 region has 17 residues. The V gene's germline CDR1 is SGHAT and CDR2 FQNNGV. This chain's CDR3 is CASSLGAVAGTTDTQYF. The CDR3 DNA follows: TGTGCCAGCAGCTTAGGGGCGGTGGCGGGGACCACAGATACGCAGTATTTT.

V is TRBV28 and J is TRBJ2-7; TRBD1 aligns across 11 bases. The CDR3 consists of 14 residues. Germline CDR1 and CDR2: MDHEN and SYDVKM. The V and J ends lost 4 bases and 5 bases, in that order; junction bases with no gene match: 4. CDR3 coding DNA: TGTGCCAGCAGTTCAGGACAGGGGGCGAACGAGCAGTACTTC. Encoded protein: CASSSGQGANEQYF.

This chain connects TRBV7-3 to TRBJ1-2, with D unclear. Looked up from germline, CDR1 is SGHTA and CDR2 is FQGTGA. This CDR3 region has 15 residues. Trimming took off 0 bases at V and 2 bases at J, with 10 bases between the two ends. CDR3 bases: TGTGCCAGCAGCTTAACCGGGAGTGGGAACTATGGCTACACCTTC. Amino acids: CASSLTGSGNYGYTF.

The rearrangement links TRBV7-9 to TRBJ2-2; possible D gene TRBD2, 5 bases. Trimming pared 5 bases from V and 4 bases from J, leaving 11 bases between. Germline V gene sequence: CDR1 SEHNR, CDR2 FQNEAQ (reference sequence). The CDR3 spans 14 residues. The CDR3 sequence: CASSPGLPTGELFF. The DNA of the CDR3 is TGTGCCAGCAGCCCTGGACTGCCCACCGGGGAGCTGTTTTTT.

This rearrangement joins TRBV5-1 to TRBJ1-1; 8 nucleotides align to TRBD1. J lost 5 bases, V lost 5 bases, and 2 bases had no gene match. The germline gives CDR1 SGHRS, CDR2 YFSETQ. The CDR3 loop spans 12 amino acids. CDR3 residues: CASSWDRTEAFF. The CDR3 DNA reads TGCGCCAGCAGTTGGGACAGGACTGAAGCTTTCTTT.

The chain uses TRBV21-1 and TRBJ1-5. TRBV21-1 is labeled a pseudogene. The CDR3 is 19 residues long. The CDR3 here is CASSPPRGRPLISNQPQHF. The CDR3 region has the DNA TGTGCCAGCAGCCCGCCCCGCGGCAGGCCTTTAATAAGCAATCAGCCCCAGCATTTT.

The gene calls are TRBV27 and TRBJ2-1; 9 bases line up with TRBD1. V lost 4 bases and J lost 6; bases outside the gene matches: 7. CDR1 MNHEY and CDR2 SMNVEV come from the germline V gene (reference sequence). The CDR3 covers 15 residues. The CDR3 reads CASSSRTGAGNEQFF. For the CDR3, the DNA is TGTGCCAGCAGTTCTAGGACAGGGGCCGGCAATGAGCAGTTCTTC.

The chain links TRBV7-6 to TRBJ2-7, with 13 positions matching TRBD2. The CDR3 runs 15 residues. V was clipped by 5 bases and J by 3 bases; unmatched bases: 4. Germline lookup yields CDR1 SGHVS and CDR2 FNYEAQ. This CDR3 is CASSDGTSGDYEQYF. Here the CDR3 DNA reads TGTGCCAGCAGCGACGGGACTAGCGGGGACTACGAGCAGTACTTC. Full variable domain (rest looked up from reference TRBV7-6 and TRBJ2-7): GAGVSQSPRYKVTKRGQDVALRCDPISGHVSLYWYRQALGQGPEFLTYFNYEAQQDKSGLPNDRFSAERPEGSISTLTIQRTEQRDSAMYRCASSDGTSGDYEQYFGPGTRLTVT.

V usage is TRBV5-1 and J usage is TRBJ1-5; D unresolved. Per germline, CDR1 SGHRS and CDR2 YFSETQ. V was trimmed by 0 bases and J by 3 bases, leaving 7 bases between them. This CDR3 has 14 amino acids. This chain's CDR3 is CASSLGEYNQPQHF. The CDR3 DNA sequence: TGCGCCAGCAGCTTGGGGGAATACAATCAGCCCCAGCATTTT.

J is TRBJ2-1 and V is TRBV25-1; 8 nucleotides agree with TRBD2. Germline loops: CDR1 MGHDK, CDR2 SYGVNS. With V trimmed by 2 bases and J by 4 bases, 10 bases remained unmatched. The CDR3 consists of 17 residues. CDR3 in amino acids: CASSEMEGLAGYNEQFF. The DNA of the CDR3 is TGTGCCAGCAGTGAAATGGAAGGGCTAGCGGGTTACAATGAGCAGTTCTTC.

This chain connects TRBV5-1 to TRBJ2-7; 11 bases are shared with TRBD1. V was pared by 4 bases and J by 4 bases, with 4 bases of the junction left unmatched. The CDR3 length is 14 residues. CDR1 and CDR2 from the germline V gene are SGHRS and YFSETQ. The CDR3 sequence is CASSPDRGRYEQYF. DNA of the CDR3: TGCGCCAGCAGCCCGGACAGGGGGCGTTACGAGCAGTACTTC.

The rearrangement links TRBV2 to TRBJ1-5, with D perhaps TRBD1 (6 bases). The CDR3 is 15 residues long. The germline V gene encodes CDR1 SNHLY and CDR2 FYNNEI. Trimming shortened V by 3 bases and J by 5 bases, and 14 bases separated the two germline ends. CDR3 region: CASSDALAGDQPQHF. The CDR3 DNA is TGTGCCAGCAGTGATGCTTTGGCAGGGGATCAGCCCCAGCATTTT.

The chain carries TRBV7-9 and TRBJ2-3; no reliable D call. The CDR3 contains 13 residues. Deletions cut 5 bases from V and 2 bases from J, with 8 bases between. Germline CDR1 and CDR2: SEHNR and FQNEAQ (reference sequence). DNA for the CDR3: TGTGCCAGCAGCACACTTGTCACAGATACGCAGTATTTT. This encodes CASSTLVTDTQYF.

Here the CDR3 DNA reads TGTGCCAGCAGCCAATGGTCGTCGGGCGAGCAGTACTTC. Its protein is CASSQWSSGEQYF. The genes are TRBV7-3 and TRBJ2-7, with D hard to call. There are 13 residues in the CDR3. Deletions cut 5 bases from V and 6 bases from J, with 14 bases between. Germline V lookup: CDR1 SGHTA, CDR2 FQGTGA. Filled out from reference TRBV7-3 and TRBJ2-7, the complete variable domain reads GAGVSQTPSNKVTEKGKYVELRCDPISGHTALYWYRQSLGQGPEFLIYFQGTGAADDSGLPNDRFFAVRPEGSVSTLKIQRTERGDSAVYLCASSQWSSGEQYFGPGTRLTVT.

Here the CDR3 reads CASIGVGGPNQPQHF. CDR3 bases: TGTGCCAGTATAGGGGTTGGGGGCCCCAATCAGCCCCAGCATTTT. V and J are TRBV19 and TRBJ1-5, with D perhaps TRBD1 (6 bases). CDR3 length: 15 residues. The ends were cut back, 7 bases at V and 3 bases at J, with 16 bases in the middle. Per germline, CDR1 LNHDA and CDR2 SQIVND (reference sequence). Variable domain in full (rest from reference TRBV19 and TRBJ1-5): DGGITQSPKYLFRKEGQNVTLSCEQNLNHDAMYWYRQDPGQGLRLIYYSQIVNDFQKGDIAEGYSVSREKKESFPLTVTSAQKNPTAFYLCASIGVGGPNQPQHFGDGTRLSIL.